The TCR beta chain described here comes from a study of blood T cells in healthy people across ages. Study conclusions and caveats: Significant beta diversity loss was already apparent by age approximately 40, declining roughly linearly. A greater number of naive CD4+ cells and higher diversity distinguished long-lived donors from aged donors.

Researchers report isolating at least 6.5 million PBMCs per sample. Total RNA was isolated from each sample in quantities of at least 6 micrograms. V gave up 0 bases and J gave up 1 base; unmatched junction bases: 6. The CDR3 spans 16 residues. Comments on this clonotype: What it recognizes is unknown.

Through a sample-barcoded 5' primer and a J-beta primer mix, a second PCR was run for about 6 to 11 cycles. TCRdb reprocessed the 5' RACE reads with MiXCR, giving one entry per CDR3 protein. This sample yields 1,300,000 or so distinct CDR3 sequences, of which around 55% are seen a single time; roughly 7% belongs to the top ten. The sequence derives from a man aged 18 to 35 in good health. The chain combines TRBV23-1 with TRBJ2-7, with 7 bases aligning to TRBD2. TRBV23-1 is an ORF; its function is uncertain. Sequenced sample: blood. As DNA, the CDR3 is TGCGCCAGCAGTCAATCTTTCCTAGCGGAGTCCTACGAGCAGTACTTC. Its protein product is CASSQSFLAESYEQYF.